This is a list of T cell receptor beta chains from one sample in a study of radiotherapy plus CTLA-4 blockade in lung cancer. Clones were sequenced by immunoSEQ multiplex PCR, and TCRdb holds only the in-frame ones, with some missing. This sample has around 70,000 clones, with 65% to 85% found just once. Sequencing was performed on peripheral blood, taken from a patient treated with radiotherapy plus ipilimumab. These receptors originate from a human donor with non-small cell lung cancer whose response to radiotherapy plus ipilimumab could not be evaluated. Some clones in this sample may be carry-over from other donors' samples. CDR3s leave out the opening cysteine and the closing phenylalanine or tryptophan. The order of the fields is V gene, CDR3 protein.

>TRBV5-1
ASSLGLVSAPGANVLT
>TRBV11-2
ASSPDRGTEAF
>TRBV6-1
ASSDRGRDEKLF
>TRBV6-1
ASSPDRVPYYGYT
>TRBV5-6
ASSAGNRGLNSPLH
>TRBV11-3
ASSLGQGDEQF
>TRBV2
ASSEEGQQETQY
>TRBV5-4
ASSWDRASTGELF
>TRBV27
ASSETIVTDTQY
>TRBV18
ASSPGQVLHQPQH
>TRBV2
ASSLRYTGELF
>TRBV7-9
ASSLEGRPLH
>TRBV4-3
ASSQDGIRGRDSYT
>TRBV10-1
ASRETGRGNTEAF
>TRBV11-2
ASSLGQNWSPLH
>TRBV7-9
ASSLGQVGGSQPQH
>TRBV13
ASSLGQVHEKLF
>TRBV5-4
ASIPGRGNTEAF
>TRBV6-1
ASSADRVWSGYT
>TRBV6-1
ASPKGEGAGELF
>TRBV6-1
ASSAGRGNEKLF
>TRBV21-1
ASSPRQGARGYT
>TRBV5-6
ASSFGGHREAF
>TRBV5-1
ASGGEGAGELF
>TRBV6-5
ASSYSAGDNQPQH
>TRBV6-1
ASSRQGGDGYT
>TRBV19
ASSIDRYNYGYT
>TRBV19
ASITRASGGAGELF
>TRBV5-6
ASSLYGPNSGNTIY
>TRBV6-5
ASSRGLADNEQF
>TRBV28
ASTNMNTEAF
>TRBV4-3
ASSQETGHYEAF